This TCR beta chain emerged from a study of blood T cells in healthy people across ages. Study-wide results and limits: Without sorted subsets, naive and antigen-experienced compartments could not be conclusively compared. Higher diversity and more naive CD4+ cells were features of long-lived donors, compared to aged donors.

Trimming removed 3 bases from V and 6 bases from J, with 16 bases in between. Germline loops: CDR1 SNHLY, CDR2 FYNNEI. The length of the CDR3 is 15 residues. Healthy Caucasians from Russia aged about 6 to 95 served as donors. PCR was performed a second time for about 7 to 12 cycles using a sample-barcoded 5' primer and a J-beta primer mix. Via MiXCR, TCRdb re-called the 5' RACE reads, giving one row per CDR3 protein. The repertoire has 1,100,000 or so distinct CDR3 sequences, 45% of them found once; the top ten carry 15% to 20%. A remark on this clonotype: The antigen remains unidentified.

This receptor was taken from a woman in her sixties or seventies in good health. Sequenced material: blood. The genes are TRBV2 and TRBJ2-3, with D possibly being TRBD1 or TRBD2 (5 bases each). The chain's CDR3 is CASSEERDLVDTQYF. The DNA of the CDR3 is TGTGCCAGCAGTGAGGAGAGGGACCTGGTTGATACGCAGTATTTT.